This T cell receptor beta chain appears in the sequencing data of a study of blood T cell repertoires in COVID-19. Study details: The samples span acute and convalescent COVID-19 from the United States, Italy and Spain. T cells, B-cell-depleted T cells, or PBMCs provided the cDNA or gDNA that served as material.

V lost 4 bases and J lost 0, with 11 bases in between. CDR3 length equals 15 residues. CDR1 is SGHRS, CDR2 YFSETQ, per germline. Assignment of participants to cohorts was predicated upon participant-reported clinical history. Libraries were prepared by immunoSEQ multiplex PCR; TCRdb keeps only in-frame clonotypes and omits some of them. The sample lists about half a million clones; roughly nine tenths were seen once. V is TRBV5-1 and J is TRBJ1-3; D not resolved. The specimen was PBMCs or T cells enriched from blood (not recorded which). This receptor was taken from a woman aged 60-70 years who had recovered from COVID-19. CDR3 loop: CASSEEALSGNTIYF. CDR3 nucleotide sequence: TGCGCCAGCAGCGAGGAGGCCCTCTCTGGAAACACCATATATTTT.